This TCR beta chain was captured in a study of CD8 T cells in Susac syndrome. Reverse transcription of roughly 0.45 to 1 ug RNA used random hexamers. TCRdb re-derived calls from the immunoSEQ multiplex PCR reads in MiXCR, one entry per CDR3 protein. The sample includes 250,000 to 350,000 distinct CDR3 sequences, 92% of them seen just once. The CDR3 extends over 15 amino acids. V was clipped by 3 bases and J by 5 bases, with 14 bases between them. Looked up from germline, CDR1 is SNHLY and CDR2 is FYNNEI. The chain links TRBV2 to TRBJ2-1; D unresolved. Source material: CD4+ T cells from PBMCs. This receptor was taken from a human donor with multiple sclerosis. The CDR3 sequence is CASSDRARIDNEQFF. DNA of the CDR3: TGTGCCAGCAGTGATAGGGCACGTATAGACAATGAGCAGTTCTTC.